These 17 T cell receptor beta chains share one sample of origin, sequenced in a study of blood T cell repertoires in COVID-19. The table came from immunoSEQ multiplex PCR; TCRdb's copy has only in-frame clones and leaves some out. Of about 240,000 clones in the sample, around 89% were seen once. Sequenced material: PBMCs or T cells enriched from blood (not recorded which). The receptors here all came from a woman between 25 and 40 years old who had recovered from COVID-19.

This chain's CDR3 is CASSLDGGAEAFF. The CDR3 region has the DNA TGTGCCAGCAGCCTGGACGGCGGGGCGGAAGCTTTCTTT. V gene TRBV6-6 combines with J gene TRBJ1-1, with D possibly being TRBD1 (5 bases). The germline V and J ends were trimmed by 6 bases and 8 bases, with 16 bases remaining between them. Germline V CDR1 and CDR2: MNHNY, SVGAGI (reference sequence). The CDR3 covers 13 residues.

CDR3 protein: CASSWGASFTDTQYF. Written as DNA, the CDR3 is TGTGCCAGCAGCTGGGGAGCTTCATTCACAGATACGCAGTATTTT. The gene calls are TRBV7-2 and TRBJ2-3; tentative D call: TRBD2 (5 bases). V lost 4 bases to trimming and J lost 2 bases, with 13 bases between them. The CDR3 spans 15 residues. Germline V CDR1 and CDR2: SGHTA, FQGNSA.

The chain recombines TRBV10-3 with TRBJ1-2; 8 bases are a match to TRBD1. With 7 bases clipped from V and 10 bases from J, the junction kept 8 bases outside the gene matches. This CDR3 comprises 12 residues. Germline CDR1 and CDR2: ENHRY and SYGVKD. Written as DNA, the CDR3 is TGTGCCATCATCGGACAGGGTTTATACTACACCTTC. It codes for CAIIGQGLYYTF.

This sequence joins TRBV2 and TRBJ1-2, with 11 positions matching TRBD1. CDR3 length equals 16 residues. After removal of 2 bases from V and 1 base from J, the junction contained 3 bases not matched to a gene. Germline lookup yields CDR1 SNHLY and CDR2 FYNNEI. The CDR3 sequence: CASSEPGQGVNYGYTF. The CDR3 DNA is TGTGCCAGCAGTGAACCGGGACAGGGGGTTAACTATGGCTACACCTTC.

This chain connects TRBV9 to TRBJ1-1, with D unclear. Trimming left V 3 bases short and J 0 bases short, with 18 bases between. CDR3 length: 17 amino acids. CDR1 and CDR2 (germline): SGDLS, YYNGEE. CDR3 sequence reads: CASSALVVSQLNTEAFF. As DNA, the CDR3 is TGTGCCAGCAGCGCCCTAGTGGTCAGTCAACTGAACACTGAAGCTTTCTTT.

V gene TRBV20-1 combines with J gene TRBJ2-7, with D possibly TRBD1 on 5 matching bases. V was pared by 3 bases and J by 4 bases, with 10 bases between. The CDR3 loop spans 12 amino acids. Germline V lookup: CDR1 DFQATT, CDR2 SNEGSKA (reference sequence). In DNA form, the CDR3 reads TGCAGTGCTAGTTGGCAGGGTTACGAGCAGTACTTC. Amino acid sequence: CSASWQGYEQYF.

Points on this clone: One end of the junction is discordant with germline, which a read error may explain. The chain has TRBV28 and TRBJ1-1; TRBD1 is a possible D gene (6 bases). The CDR3 runs to 9 residues. CDR1 is MDHEN, CDR2 SYDVKM, per germline. This chain's CDR3 is CATNLRDNF. The CDR3 nucleotides read TGTGCCACCAACCTCCGGGACAACTTT.

This clone occurred a few times. The sample has other DNA sequences that encode this CDR3 too. CDR3: CASSLDTASNYGYTF. CDR3 sequence (DNA): TGCGCCAGCAGCTTGGATACAGCCAGTAACTATGGCTACACCTTC. V is TRBV5-1 and J is TRBJ1-2; unclear D gene. CDR3 length: 15 residues. V was clipped by 0 bases and J by 1 base, with 10 bases between them. Germline assignment: CDR1 SGHRS and CDR2 YFSETQ.

This chain connects TRBV3-1 (or the pseudogene TRBV3-2) to TRBJ1-1; 7 bases map to TRBD1. Germline V gene data show CDR1 as LGHDT and CDR2 as YNNKEL (reference sequence). The CDR3 runs 16 residues. V was pared by 2 bases and J by 1 base, with 7 bases of the junction left unmatched. CDR3 sequence: CASSQPWTGRNTEAFF. For the CDR3, the DNA is TGTGCCAGCAGCCAACCCTGGACAGGCCGGAACACTGAAGCTTTCTTT.

V is TRBV7-2 and J is TRBJ1-3; a weak D match, TRBD1 (6 bases). V dropped 3 bases and J dropped 4 bases, with 13 bases sitting between them. This CDR3 spans 15 amino acids. In germline, CDR1 is SGHTA, CDR2 FQGNSA. The CDR3 region has the DNA TGTGCCAGCAGCTTTCGGGGGGCGAGCGGAAACACCATATATTTT. Protein: CASSFRGASGNTIYF.

The chain couples TRBV5-1 to TRBJ1-5; D is uncertain. The CDR3 is made up of 14 amino acids. V was trimmed by 0 bases and J by 4 bases, leaving 8 bases between them. Germline V gene sequence: CDR1 SGHRS, CDR2 YFSETQ. CDR3 loop: CASSLDGGNQPQHF. DNA of the CDR3: TGCGCCAGCAGCTTGGATGGAGGGAATCAGCCCCAGCATTTT.

The chain uses TRBV19 and TRBJ2-7; 16 bases fit TRBD2. The CDR3 has 17 amino acids. V lost 5 bases and J lost 5; bases outside the gene matches: 9. Germline CDR1 reads LNHDA; CDR2 reads SQIVND (reference sequence). CDR3 DNA sequence: TGTGCCAGTAGTCCTACCCCGGGACTAGCGGGAGGGGACGAGCAGTACTTC. The encoded protein is CASSPTPGLAGGDEQYF.

The gene calls are TRBV18 and TRBJ1-1, with D unresolved. The CDR3 has 14 amino acids. The germline CDR1 and CDR2 sequences are KGHSH and LQKENI. V dropped 5 bases and J dropped 7 bases, with 17 bases sitting between them. CDR3 residues: CASSYGGPEGEAFF. CDR3 DNA sequence: TGTGCCAGCTCATACGGCGGCCCCGAGGGTGAAGCTTTCTTT.

V and J are TRBV5-1 and TRBJ1-2; 9 positions agree with TRBD1. The V and J ends lost 5 bases and 6 bases, in that order; junction bases with no gene match: 5. Germline V gives CDR1 SGHRS, CDR2 YFSETQ. This CDR3 region has 13 residues. The CDR3 DNA sequence: TGCGCCAGCAGTCCGGGACAGGGAGATGGCTACACCTTC. It specifies CASSPGQGDGYTF.

The chain couples TRBV11-3 to TRBJ2-3; D is possibly TRBD2 (7 bases). V was trimmed by 5 bases and J by 0 bases, leaving 9 bases between them. Germline CDR1 and CDR2: SGHNT and YENEEA. The CDR3 extends over 14 amino acids. The CDR3 DNA reads as TGTGCCAGCAGCGCGGGGGCGAGCACAGATACGCAGTATTTT. It is translated as CASSAGASTDTQYF.

On this clone itself: This CDR3 is also generated by other DNA sequences in the sample. The chain couples TRBV30 to TRBJ1-6, with 7 bases lining up with TRBD1. J was trimmed by 1 base and V by 3 bases; bases with no gene match: 3. The length of the CDR3 is 15 residues. CDR1 and CDR2 (germline): GTSNPN, SVGIG (reference sequence). The CDR3, as DNA: TGTGCCTGGAGAGCACAGGGGTCCTATAATTCACCCCTCCACTTT. Protein: CAWRAQGSYNSPLHF.

This chain links TRBV10-2 with TRBJ1-2; D gene uncertain. The CDR3 sequence is 14 residues long. Germline V CDR1 and CDR2: WSHSY, SAAADI. Trimming pared 3 bases from V and 5 bases from J, leaving 13 bases between. CDR3 coding DNA: TGCGCCAGCAGTGACTCTGATACAAGTTATGGCTACACCTTC. Protein sequence: CASSDSDTSYGYTF.